The clone carrying this T cell receptor (beta chain) was picked up a small number of times. Its antigen is undetermined. The source of the sample is a study of T cell repertoires in cytomegalovirus infection. The germline V gene has CDR1 MNHEY and CDR2 SVGEGT. The CDR3 contains 15 residues. V gave up 1 base and J gave up 4 bases; unmatched junction bases: 3. MiXCR was run by TCRdb on the reads, yielding one entry per CDR3 protein. The sample has fewer than 950,000 distinct CDR3 sequences, 32% seen once. This clonotype originated in a human donor in good health (CMV status not recorded). Some clones in this sample may be carry-over from other donors' samples. The chain links TRBV6-2 or TRBV6-3 to TRBJ2-2; 7 bases align to TRBD1. The input for sequencing was cultured CD8+ T cells from PBMCs, taken from culture after CMV antigen stimulation. The CDR3 DNA sequence: TGTGCCAGCAGTTACTTTACAGGGGCCACCGGGGAGCTGTTTTTT. Protein product: CASSYFTGATGELFF.